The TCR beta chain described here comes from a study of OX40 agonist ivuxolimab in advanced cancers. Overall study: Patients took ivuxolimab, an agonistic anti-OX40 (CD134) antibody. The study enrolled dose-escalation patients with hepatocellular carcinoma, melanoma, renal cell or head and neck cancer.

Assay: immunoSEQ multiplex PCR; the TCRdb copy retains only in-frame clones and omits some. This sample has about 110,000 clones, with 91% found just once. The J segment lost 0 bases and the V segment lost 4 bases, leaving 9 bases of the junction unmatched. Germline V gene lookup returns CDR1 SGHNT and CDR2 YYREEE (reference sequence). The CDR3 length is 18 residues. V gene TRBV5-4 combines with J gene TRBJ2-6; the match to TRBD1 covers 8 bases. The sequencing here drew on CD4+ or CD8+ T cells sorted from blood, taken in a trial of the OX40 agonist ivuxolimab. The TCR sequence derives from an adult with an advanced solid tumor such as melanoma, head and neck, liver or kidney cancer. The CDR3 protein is CASSLNWDRFSGANVLTF. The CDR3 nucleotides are TGTGCCAGCAGCCTGAACTGGGACAGGTTCTCTGGGGCCAACGTCCTGACTTTC. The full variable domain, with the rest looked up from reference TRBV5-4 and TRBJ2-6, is ETGVTQSPTHLIKTRGQQVTLRCSSQSGHNTVSWYQQALGQGPQFIFQYYREEENGRGNFPPRFSGLQFPNYSSELNVNALELDDSALYLCASSLNWDRFSGANVLTFGAGSRLTVL.